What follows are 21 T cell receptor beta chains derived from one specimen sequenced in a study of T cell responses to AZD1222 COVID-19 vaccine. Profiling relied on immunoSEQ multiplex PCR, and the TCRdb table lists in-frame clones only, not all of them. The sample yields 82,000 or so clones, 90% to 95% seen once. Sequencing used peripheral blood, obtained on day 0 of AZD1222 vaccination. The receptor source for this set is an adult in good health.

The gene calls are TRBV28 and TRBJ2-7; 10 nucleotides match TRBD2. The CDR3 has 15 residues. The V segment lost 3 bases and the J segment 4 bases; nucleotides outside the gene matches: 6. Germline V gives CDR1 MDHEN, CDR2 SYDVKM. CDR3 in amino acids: CASSLSSSGGYEQYF. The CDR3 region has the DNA TGTGCCAGCAGTTTGTCGTCTAGCGGGGGTTACGAGCAGTACTTC.

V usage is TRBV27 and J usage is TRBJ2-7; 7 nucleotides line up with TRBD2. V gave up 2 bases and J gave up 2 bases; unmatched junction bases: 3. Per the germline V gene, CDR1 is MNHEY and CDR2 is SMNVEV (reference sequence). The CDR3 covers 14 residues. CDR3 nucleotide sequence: TGTGCCAGCAGTTTAGGGCGGGGGACCTACGAGCAGTACTTC. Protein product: CASSLGRGTYEQYF.

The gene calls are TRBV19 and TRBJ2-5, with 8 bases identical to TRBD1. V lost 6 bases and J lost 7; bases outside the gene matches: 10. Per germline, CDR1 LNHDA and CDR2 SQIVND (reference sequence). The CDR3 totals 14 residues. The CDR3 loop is CASRPGGGDGTQYF. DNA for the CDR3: TGTGCCAGTAGACCAGGGGGCGGGGACGGGACCCAGTACTTC.

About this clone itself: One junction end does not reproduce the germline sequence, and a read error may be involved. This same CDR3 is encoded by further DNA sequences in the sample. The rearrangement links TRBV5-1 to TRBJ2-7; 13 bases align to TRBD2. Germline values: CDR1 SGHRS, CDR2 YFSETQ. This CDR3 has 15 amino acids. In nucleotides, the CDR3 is TGCGCCAGTAGCTCGACTAGCGGGGGGATATACGAGCAGTACTTC. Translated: CASSSTSGGIYEQYF.

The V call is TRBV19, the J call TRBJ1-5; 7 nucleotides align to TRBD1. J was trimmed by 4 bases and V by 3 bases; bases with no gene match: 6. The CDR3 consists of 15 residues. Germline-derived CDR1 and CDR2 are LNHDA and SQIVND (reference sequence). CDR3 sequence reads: CASSMETGRNQPQHF. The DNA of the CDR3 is TGTGCCAGTAGTATGGAGACAGGGCGAAATCAGCCCCAGCATTTT.

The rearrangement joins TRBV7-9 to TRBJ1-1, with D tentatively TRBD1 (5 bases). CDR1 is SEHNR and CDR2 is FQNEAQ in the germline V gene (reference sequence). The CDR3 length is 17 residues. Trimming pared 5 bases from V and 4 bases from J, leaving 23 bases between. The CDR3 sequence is CASSPMPLRGRSTEAFF. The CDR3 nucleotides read TGTGCCAGCAGCCCAATGCCTCTGAGGGGACGGAGCACTGAAGCTTTCTTT.

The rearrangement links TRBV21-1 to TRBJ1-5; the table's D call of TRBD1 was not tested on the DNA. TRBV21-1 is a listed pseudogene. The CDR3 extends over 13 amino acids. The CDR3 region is CARVSRGDQPQHF. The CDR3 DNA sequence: TGTGCCAGGGTCAGCAGGGGTGATCAGCCCCAGCATTTT.

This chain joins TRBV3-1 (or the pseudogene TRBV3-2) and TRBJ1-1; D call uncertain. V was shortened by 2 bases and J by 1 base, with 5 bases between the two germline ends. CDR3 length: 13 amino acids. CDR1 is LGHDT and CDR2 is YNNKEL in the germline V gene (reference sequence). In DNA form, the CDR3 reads TGTGCCAGCAGCCAATCAGGGAACACTGAAGCTTTCTTT. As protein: CASSQSGNTEAFF.

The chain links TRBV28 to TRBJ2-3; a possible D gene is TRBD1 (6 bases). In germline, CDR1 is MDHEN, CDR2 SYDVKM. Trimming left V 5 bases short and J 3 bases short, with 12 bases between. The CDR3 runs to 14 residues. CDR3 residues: CASSQQGWTDTQYF. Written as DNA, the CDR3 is TGTGCCAGCAGTCAACAGGGCTGGACAGATACGCAGTATTTT.

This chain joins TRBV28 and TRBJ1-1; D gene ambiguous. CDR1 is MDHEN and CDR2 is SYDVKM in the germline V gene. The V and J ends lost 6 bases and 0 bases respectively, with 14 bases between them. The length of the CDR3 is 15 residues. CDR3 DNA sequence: TGTGCCAGCAGGATGGACGGAACCCTGAACACTGAAGCTTTCTTT. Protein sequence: CASRMDGTLNTEAFF.

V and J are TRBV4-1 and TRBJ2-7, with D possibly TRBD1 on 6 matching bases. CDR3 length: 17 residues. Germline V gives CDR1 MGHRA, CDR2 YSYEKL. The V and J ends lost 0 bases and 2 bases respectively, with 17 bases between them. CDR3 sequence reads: CASSQDIGKGDPYEQYF. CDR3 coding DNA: TGCGCCAGCAGCCAAGATATTGGAAAGGGGGACCCCTACGAGCAGTACTTC.

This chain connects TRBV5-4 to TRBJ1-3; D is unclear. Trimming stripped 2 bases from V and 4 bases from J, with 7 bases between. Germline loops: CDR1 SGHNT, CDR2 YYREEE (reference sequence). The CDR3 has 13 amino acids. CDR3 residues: CASSFKGGNTIYF. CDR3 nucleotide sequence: TGTGCCAGCAGCTTTAAAGGGGGAAACACCATATATTTT.

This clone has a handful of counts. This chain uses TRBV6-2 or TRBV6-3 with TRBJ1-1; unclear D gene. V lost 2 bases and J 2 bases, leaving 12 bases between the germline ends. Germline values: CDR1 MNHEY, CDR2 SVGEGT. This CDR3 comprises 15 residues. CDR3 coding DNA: TGTGCCAGCAGTTACGGGGTCTTATTTAACACTGAAGCTTTCTTT. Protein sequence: CASSYGVLFNTEAFF.

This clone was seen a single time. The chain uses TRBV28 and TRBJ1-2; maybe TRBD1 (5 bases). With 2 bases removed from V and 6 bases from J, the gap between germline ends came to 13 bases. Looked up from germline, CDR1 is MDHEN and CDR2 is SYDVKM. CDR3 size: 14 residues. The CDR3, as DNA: TGTGCCAGCAGTTTAAGAAGGGACGGTCATGGCTACACCTTC. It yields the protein CASSLRRDGHGYTF.

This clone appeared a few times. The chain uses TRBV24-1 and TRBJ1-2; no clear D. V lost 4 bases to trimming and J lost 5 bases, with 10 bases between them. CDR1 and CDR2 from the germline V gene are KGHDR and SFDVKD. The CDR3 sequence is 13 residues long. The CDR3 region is CATSERRGYGYTF. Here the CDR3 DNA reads TGTGCCACCAGTGAGCGACGGGGATATGGCTACACCTTC.

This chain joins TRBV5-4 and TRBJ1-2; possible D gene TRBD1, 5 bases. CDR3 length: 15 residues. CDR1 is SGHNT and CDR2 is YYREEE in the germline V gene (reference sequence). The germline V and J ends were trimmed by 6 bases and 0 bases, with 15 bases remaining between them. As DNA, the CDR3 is TGTGCCAGCACCCTGGGGGGTGGGGCTAACTATGGCTACACCTTC. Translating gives CASTLGGGANYGYTF. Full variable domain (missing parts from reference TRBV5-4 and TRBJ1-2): ETGVTQSPTHLIKTRGQQVTLRCSSQSGHNTVSWYQQALGQGPQFIFQYYREEENGRGNFPPRFSGLQFPNYSSELNVNALELDDSALYLCASTLGGGANYGYTFGSGTRLTVV.

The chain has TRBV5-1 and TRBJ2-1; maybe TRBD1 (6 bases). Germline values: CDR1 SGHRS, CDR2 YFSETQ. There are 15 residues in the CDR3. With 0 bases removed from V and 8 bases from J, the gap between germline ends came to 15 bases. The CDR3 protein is CASSLAGSGAYEQFF. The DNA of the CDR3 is TGCGCCAGCAGCTTGGCCGGCTCAGGGGCTTATGAGCAGTTCTTC.

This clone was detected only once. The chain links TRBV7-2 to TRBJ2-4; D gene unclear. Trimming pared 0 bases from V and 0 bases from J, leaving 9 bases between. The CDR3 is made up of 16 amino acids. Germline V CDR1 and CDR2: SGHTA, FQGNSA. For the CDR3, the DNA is TGTGCCAGCAGCTTAGCGTTTGGGTCAGCCAAAAACATTCAGTACTTC. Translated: CASSLAFGSAKNIQYF. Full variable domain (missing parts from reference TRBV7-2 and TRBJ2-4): GAGVSQSPSNKVTEKGKDVELRCDPISGHTALYWYRQSLGQGLEFLIYFQGNSAPDKSGLPSDRFSAERTGGSVSTLTIQRTQQEDSAVYLCASSLAFGSAKNIQYFGAGTRLSVL.

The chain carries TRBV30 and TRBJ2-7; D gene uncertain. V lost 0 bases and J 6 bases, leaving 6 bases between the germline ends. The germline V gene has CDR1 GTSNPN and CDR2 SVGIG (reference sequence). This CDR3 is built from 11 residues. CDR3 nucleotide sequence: TGTGCCTGGAGTGTAGGCAGCGAGCAGTACTTC. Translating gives CAWSVGSEQYF.

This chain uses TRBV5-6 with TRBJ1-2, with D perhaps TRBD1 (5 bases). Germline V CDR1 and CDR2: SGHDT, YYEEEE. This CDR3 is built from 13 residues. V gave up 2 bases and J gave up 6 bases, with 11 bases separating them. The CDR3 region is CASSFFSGDGYTF. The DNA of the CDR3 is TGTGCCAGCAGCTTCTTTTCGGGGGATGGCTACACCTTC.

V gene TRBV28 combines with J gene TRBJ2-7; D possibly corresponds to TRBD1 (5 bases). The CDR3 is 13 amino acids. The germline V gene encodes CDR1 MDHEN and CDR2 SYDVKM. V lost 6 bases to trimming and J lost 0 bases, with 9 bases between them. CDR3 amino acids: CASRNRYSYEQYF. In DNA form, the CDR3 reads TGTGCCAGCAGGAACAGGTACTCCTACGAGCAGTACTTC.